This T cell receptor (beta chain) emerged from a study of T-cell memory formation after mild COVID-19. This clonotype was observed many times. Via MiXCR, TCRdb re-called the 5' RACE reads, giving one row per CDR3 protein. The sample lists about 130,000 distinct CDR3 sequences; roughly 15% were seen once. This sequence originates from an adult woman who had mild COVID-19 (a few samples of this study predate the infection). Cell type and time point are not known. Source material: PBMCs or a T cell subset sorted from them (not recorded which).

The CDR3 DNA sequence: TGCAGCGTTGAACGGGACACCGACTCTGGGGCCAACGTCCTGACTTTC. Translated: CSVERDTDSGANVLTF. The J gene is TRBJ2-6, the V gene TRBV29-1; tentatively, D is TRBD1 (6 bases). CDR1 and CDR2 from the germline V gene are SQVTM and ANQGSEA. The CDR3 contains 16 residues. V shed 2 bases and J shed 0 bases, with 11 bases lying between them.